This TCR beta chain was recovered during a study of blood T cells in healthy people across ages. The authors drew approximately 9 milliliters of peripheral blood from each donor. For the second PCR, which ran for about 7 to 11 cycles, a sample-barcoded 5' primer and a J-beta primer mix were used. Each CDR3 protein gets one entry after TCRdb re-called the 5' RACE reads with MiXCR. The sample records 600,000 or so distinct CDR3 sequences, roughly 21% being singletons. This clonotype appeared a few times. Its antigen is unknown. This CDR3 is 17 amino acids long. The V gene lost 2 bases and the J gene lost 0 bases, with 15 bases spanning the gap. CDR1 MNHEY and CDR2 SVGEGT come from the germline V gene. Study-wide results and caveats: Aged donors had fewer naive CD4+ cells and lower diversity than long-lived donors.

The clonotype originates from a man aged 70-80 years in good health. What was sequenced was blood. V usage is TRBV6-2 or TRBV6-3 and J usage is TRBJ2-3, with D unclear. This CDR3 is CASSYSERTYSTDTQYF. In nucleotides, the CDR3 is TGTGCCAGCAGTTACAGCGAGCGAACGTACAGCACAGATACGCAGTATTTT.